This TCR beta chain was obtained from a study of CD8+CD57+ T cells in acquired aplastic anemia. Study-wide results and limits: CD8+ Simpson's diversity did not differ significantly between patients and controls.

Patients selected for sequencing had displayed CD8+CD57+ cell expansion by flow cytometry. This clonotype has at least ten counts. Its antigen is not identified. The template for TCR beta VDJ and CDR3 sequence profiling was genomic DNA. TCRdb ran MiXCR on the reads and lists one entry per CDR3 protein. The sample has approximately 170,000 distinct CDR3 sequences, less than 60% seen once; the top ten hold roughly 2.9%. Trimming removed 4 bases from V and 1 base from J, with 7 bases in between. Germline assignment: CDR1 SGHAT and CDR2 FQDESV (reference sequence). The CDR3 runs 13 residues. The sequenced material came from sorted CD4+, CD8+, or CD8+CD57+ T cells (not recorded which) from PBMCs. The origin of this receptor is a human donor with aplastic anemia. The chain is built from TRBV11-1 and TRBJ1-1; D is uncertain. In nucleotides, the CDR3 is TGTGCCAGCAGCTCCCGACCGAACACTGAAGCTTTCTTT. Its translation: CASSSRPNTEAFF.